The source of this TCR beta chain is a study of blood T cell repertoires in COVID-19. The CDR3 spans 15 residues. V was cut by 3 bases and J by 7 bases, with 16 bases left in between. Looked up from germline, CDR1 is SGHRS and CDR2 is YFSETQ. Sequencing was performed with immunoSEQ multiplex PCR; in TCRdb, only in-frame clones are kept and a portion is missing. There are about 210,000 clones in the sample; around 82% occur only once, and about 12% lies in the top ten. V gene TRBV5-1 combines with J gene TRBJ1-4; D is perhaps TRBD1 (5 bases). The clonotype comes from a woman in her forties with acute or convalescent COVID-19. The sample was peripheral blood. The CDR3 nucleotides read TGCGCCAGCAGCTATACAGGTGCAAAAAGTGAAAAACTGTTTTTT. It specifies CASSYTGAKSEKLFF.